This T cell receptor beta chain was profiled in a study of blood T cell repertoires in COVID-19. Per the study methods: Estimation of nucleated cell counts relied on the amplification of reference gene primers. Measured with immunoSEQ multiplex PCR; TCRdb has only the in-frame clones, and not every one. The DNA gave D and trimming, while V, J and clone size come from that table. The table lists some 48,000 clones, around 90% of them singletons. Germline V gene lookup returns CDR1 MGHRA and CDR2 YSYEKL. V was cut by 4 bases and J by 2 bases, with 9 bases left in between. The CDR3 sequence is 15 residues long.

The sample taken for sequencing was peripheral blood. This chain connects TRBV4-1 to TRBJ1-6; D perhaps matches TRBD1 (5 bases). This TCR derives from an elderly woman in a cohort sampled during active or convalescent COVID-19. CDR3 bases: TGCGCCAGCAGCCTGTACAGGACCTATAATTCACCCCTCCACTTT. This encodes CASSLYRTYNSPLHF.